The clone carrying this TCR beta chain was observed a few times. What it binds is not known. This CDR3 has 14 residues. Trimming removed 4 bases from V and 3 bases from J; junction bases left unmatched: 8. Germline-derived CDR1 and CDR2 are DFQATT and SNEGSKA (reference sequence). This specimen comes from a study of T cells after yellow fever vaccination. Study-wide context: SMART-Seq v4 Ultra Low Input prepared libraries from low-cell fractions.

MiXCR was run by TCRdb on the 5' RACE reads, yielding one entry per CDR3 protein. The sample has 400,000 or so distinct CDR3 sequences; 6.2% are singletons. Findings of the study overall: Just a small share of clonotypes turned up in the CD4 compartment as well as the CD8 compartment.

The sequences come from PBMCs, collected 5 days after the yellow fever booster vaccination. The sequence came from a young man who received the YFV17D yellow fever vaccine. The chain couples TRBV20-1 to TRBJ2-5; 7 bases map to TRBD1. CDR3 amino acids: CSATPTGKKETQYF. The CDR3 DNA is TGCAGTGCTACCCCGACAGGGAAAAAAGAGACCCAGTACTTC.